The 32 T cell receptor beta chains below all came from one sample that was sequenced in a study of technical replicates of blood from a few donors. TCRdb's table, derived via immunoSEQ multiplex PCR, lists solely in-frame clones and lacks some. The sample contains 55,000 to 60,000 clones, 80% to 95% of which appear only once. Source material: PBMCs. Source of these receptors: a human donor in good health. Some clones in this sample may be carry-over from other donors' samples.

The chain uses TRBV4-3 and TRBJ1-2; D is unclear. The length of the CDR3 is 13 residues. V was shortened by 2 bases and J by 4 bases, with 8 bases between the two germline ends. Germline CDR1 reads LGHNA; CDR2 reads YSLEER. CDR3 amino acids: CASSQTRGYGYTF. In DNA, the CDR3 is TGCGCCAGCAGCCAAACCCGGGGCTATGGCTACACCTTC.

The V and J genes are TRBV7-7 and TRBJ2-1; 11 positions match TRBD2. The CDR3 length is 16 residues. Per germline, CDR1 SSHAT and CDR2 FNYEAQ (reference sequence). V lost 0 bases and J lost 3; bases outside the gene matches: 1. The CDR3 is CASSLALAGGYNEQFF. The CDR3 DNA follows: TGTGCCAGCAGCTTAGCGCTAGCGGGAGGCTACAATGAGCAGTTCTTC. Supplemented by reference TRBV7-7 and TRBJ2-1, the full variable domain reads GAGVSQSPRYKVTKRGQDVTLRCDPISSHATLYWYQQALGQGPEFLTYFNYEAQPDKSGLPSDRFSAERPEGSISTLTIQRTEQRDSAMYRCASSLALAGGYNEQFFGPGTRLTVL.

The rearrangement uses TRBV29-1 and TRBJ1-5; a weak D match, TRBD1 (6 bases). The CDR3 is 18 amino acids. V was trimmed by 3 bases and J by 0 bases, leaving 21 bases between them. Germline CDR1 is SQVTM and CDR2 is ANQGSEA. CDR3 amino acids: CSVERQETAFHSNQPQHF. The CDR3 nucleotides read TGCAGCGTTGAGCGACAGGAGACTGCTTTCCATAGCAATCAGCCCCAGCATTTT.

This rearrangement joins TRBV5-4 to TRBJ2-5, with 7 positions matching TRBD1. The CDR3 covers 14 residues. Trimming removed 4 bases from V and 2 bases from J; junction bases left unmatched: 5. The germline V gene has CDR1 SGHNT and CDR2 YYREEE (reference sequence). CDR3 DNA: TGTGCCAGCAGCATAGGGACAGAGCAAGAGACCCAGTACTTC. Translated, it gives CASSIGTEQETQYF.

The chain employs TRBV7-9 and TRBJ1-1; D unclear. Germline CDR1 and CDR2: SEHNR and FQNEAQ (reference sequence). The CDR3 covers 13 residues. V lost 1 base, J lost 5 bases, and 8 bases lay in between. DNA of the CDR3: TGTGCCAGCAGCTTAGATCCCGGTACTGAAGCTTTCTTT. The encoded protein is CASSLDPGTEAFF.

CDR3 loop: CATEGRNEQFF. In nucleotides, the CDR3 is TGTGCCACAGAGGGGAGGAATGAGCAGTTCTTC. This rearrangement joins TRBV5-4 to TRBJ2-1; D is possibly TRBD2 (6 bases). Germline V gives CDR1 SGHNT, CDR2 YYREEE (reference sequence). V lost 9 bases, J lost 7 bases, and 11 bases lay in between. The CDR3 is 11 amino acids.

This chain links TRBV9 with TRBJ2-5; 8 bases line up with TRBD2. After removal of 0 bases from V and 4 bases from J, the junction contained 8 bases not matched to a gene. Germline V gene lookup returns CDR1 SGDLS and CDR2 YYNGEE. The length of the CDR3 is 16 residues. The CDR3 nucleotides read TGTGCCAGCAGCGTAGGCAGCGGGGGCCGGGTAGAGACCCAGTACTTC. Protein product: CASSVGSGGRVETQYF.

In DNA, the CDR3 is TGTGCCAGTAGTTCGTGGGAGGGTAATGAAAAACTGTTTTTT. Protein: CASSSWEGNEKLFF. V gene TRBV19 combines with J gene TRBJ1-4; D not certain. Germline V gene sequence: CDR1 LNHDA, CDR2 SQIVND (reference sequence). The CDR3 is made up of 14 amino acids. Trimming took 5 bases from V and 4 from J, leaving 11 bases between them.

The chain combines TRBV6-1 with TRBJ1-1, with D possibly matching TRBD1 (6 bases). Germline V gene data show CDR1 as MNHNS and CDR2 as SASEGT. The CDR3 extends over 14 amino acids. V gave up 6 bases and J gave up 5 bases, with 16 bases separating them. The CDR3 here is CASRERGGVTEAFF. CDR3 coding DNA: TGTGCCAGCAGAGAGAGAGGGGGAGTGACTGAAGCTTTCTTT.

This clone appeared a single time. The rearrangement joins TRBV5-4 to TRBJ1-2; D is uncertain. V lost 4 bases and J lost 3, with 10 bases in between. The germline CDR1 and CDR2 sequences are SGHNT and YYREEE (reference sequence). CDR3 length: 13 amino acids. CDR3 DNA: TGTGCCAGCAGCCCCGAACGGGACTATGGCTACACCTTC. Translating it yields CASSPERDYGYTF.

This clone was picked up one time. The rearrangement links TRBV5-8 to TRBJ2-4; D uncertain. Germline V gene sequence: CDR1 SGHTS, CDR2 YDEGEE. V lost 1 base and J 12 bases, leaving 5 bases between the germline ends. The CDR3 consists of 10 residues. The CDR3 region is CASSLFSQYF. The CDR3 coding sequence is TGTGCCAGCAGCTTGTTCTCTCAGTACTTC.

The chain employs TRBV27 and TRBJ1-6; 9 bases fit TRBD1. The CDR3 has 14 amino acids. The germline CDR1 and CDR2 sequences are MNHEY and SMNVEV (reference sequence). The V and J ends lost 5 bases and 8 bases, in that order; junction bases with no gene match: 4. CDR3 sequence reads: CASSLDRGDSPLHF. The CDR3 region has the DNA TGTGCCAGCAGTCTCGACAGGGGGGATTCACCCCTCCACTTT.

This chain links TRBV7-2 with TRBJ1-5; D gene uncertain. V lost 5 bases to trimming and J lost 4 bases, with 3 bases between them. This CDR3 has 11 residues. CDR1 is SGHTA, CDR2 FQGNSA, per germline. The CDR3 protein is CASSRNQPQHF. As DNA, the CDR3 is TGTGCCAGCAGCCGGAATCAGCCCCAGCATTTT.

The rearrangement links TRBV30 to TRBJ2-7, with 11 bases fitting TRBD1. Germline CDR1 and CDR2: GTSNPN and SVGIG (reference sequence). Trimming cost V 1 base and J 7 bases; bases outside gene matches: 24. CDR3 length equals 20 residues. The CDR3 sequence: CAWSGTTDRGRSQSLLEQYF. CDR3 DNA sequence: TGTGCCTGGAGTGGGACCACGGACAGGGGGCGCAGTCAATCCCTCTTGGAGCAGTACTTC.

CDR3 coding DNA: TGTGCCAGCAGCAAAGGGCTGATTAATCTGTTTTTT. Amino acid sequence: CASSKGLINLFF. The V call is TRBV21-1, the J call TRBJ1-4; the D call TRBD1 from the table was never checked on the DNA. TRBV21-1 has pseudogene status. The CDR3 has 12 residues.

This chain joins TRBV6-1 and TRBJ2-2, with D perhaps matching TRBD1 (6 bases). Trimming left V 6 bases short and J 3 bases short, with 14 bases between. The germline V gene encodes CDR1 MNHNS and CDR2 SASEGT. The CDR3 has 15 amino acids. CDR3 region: CASRFNRVHTGELFF. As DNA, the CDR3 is TGTGCCAGCAGATTTAACAGGGTACACACCGGGGAGCTGTTTTTT.

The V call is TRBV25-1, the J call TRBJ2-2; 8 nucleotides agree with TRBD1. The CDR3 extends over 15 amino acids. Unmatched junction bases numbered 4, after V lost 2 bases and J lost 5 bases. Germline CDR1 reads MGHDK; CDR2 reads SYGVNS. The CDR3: CASSEPTGGTGELFF. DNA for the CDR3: TGTGCCAGCAGTGAACCAACAGGGGGGACCGGGGAGCTGTTTTTT.

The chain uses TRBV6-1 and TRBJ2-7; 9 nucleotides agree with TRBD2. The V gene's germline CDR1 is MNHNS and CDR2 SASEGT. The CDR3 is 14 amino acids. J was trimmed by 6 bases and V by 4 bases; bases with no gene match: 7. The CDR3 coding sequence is TGTGCCAGCAGTGCAGGGACTAGCAGTCTCGAGCAGTACTTC. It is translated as CASSAGTSSLEQYF.

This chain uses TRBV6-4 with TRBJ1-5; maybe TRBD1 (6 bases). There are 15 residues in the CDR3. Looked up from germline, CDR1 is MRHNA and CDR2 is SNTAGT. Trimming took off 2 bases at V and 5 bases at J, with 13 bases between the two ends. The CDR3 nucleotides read TGTGCCAGCAGTGACCCGATCAGGGGCTATCAGCCCCAGCATTTT. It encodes CASSDPIRGYQPQHF.

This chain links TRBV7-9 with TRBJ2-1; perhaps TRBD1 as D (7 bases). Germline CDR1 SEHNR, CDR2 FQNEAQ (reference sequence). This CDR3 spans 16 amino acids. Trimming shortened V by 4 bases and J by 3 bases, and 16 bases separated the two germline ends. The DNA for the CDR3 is TGTGCCAGCAGCTCGATGGACAGGCGGGGCTACAATGAGCAGTTCTTC. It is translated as CASSSMDRRGYNEQFF.

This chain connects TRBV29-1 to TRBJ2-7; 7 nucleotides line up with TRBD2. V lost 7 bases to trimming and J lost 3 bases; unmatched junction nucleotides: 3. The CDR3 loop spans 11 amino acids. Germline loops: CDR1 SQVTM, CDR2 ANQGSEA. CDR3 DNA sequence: TGCAGCGGCGCGGGGGACTACGAGCAGTACTTC. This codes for CSGAGDYEQYF.

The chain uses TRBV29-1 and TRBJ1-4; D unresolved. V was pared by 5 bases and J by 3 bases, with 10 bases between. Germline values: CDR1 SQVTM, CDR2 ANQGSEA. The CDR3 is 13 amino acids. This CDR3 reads CSVTKLSNEKLFF. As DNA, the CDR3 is TGCAGCGTTACCAAACTATCTAATGAAAAACTGTTTTTT.

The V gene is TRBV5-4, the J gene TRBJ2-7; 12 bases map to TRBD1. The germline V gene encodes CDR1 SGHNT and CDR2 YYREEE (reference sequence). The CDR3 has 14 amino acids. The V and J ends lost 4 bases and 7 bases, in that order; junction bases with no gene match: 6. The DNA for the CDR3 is TGTGCCAGCAGCGGGGGACAGGGGGCTAGAGAGCAGTACTTC. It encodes CASSGGQGAREQYF.

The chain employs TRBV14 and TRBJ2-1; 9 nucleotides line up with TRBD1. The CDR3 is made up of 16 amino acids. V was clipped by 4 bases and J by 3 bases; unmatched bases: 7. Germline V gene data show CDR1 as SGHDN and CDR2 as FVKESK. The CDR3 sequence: CASSLRPGQGYNEQFF. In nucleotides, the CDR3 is TGTGCCAGCAGCCTCCGGCCGGGACAGGGCTACAATGAGCAGTTCTTC.

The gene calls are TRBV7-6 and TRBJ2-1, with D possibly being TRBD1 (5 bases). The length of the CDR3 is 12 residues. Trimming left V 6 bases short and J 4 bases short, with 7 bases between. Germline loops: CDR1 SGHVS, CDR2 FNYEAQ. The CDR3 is CASRTGYNEQFF. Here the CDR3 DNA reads TGTGCCAGCAGAACAGGTTACAATGAGCAGTTCTTC.

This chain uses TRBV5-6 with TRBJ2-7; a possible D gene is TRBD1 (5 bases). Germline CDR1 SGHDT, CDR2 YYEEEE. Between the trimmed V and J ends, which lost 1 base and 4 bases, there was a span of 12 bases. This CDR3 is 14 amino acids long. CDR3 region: CASSLLGDSYEQYF. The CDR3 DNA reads TGTGCCAGCAGCTTGCTAGGGGATTCATACGAGCAGTACTTC.

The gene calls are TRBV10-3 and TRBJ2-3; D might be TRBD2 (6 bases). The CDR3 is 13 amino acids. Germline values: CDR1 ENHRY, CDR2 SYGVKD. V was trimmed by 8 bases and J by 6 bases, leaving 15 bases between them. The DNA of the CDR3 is TGTGCCATCCACCGCCCGGGGGAGGATACGCAGTATTTT. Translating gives CAIHRPGEDTQYF.

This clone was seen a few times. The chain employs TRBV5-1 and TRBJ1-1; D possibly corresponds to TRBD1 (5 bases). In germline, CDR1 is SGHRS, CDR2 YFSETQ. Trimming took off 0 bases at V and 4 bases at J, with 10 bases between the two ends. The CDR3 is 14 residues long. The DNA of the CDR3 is TGCGCCAGCAGCTTGGCCGGGGGGGGCACTGAAGCTTTCTTT. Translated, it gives CASSLAGGGTEAFF.

CDR3: CASSSGTVESYTF. CDR3 coding DNA: TGTGCCAGCAGCTCCGGGACAGTCGAGAGCTACACCTTC. The V gene is TRBV5-4, the J gene TRBJ1-2; 7 bases map to TRBD1. Germline-derived CDR1 and CDR2 are SGHNT and YYREEE (reference sequence). With V trimmed by 3 bases and J by 9 bases, 8 bases remained unmatched. CDR3 length equals 13 residues. Full variable domain (rest looked up from reference TRBV5-4 and TRBJ1-2): ETGVTQSPTHLIKTRGQQVTLRCSSQSGHNTVSWYQQALGQGPQFIFQYYREEENGRGNFPPRFSGLQFPNYSSELNVNALELDDSALYLCASSSGTVESYTFGSGTRLTVV.

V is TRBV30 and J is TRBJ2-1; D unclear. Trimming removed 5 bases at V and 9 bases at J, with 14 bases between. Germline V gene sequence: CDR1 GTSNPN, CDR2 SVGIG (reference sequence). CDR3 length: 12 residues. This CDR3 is CAWEKGAREQFF. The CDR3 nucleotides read TGTGCCTGGGAGAAAGGAGCTCGTGAGCAGTTCTTC. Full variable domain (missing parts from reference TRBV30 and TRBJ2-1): SQTIHQWPATLVQPVGSPLSLECTVEGTSNPNLYWYRQAAGRGLQLLFYSVGIGQISSEVPQNLSASRPQDRQFILSSKKLLLSDSGFYLCAWEKGAREQFFGPGTRLTVL.

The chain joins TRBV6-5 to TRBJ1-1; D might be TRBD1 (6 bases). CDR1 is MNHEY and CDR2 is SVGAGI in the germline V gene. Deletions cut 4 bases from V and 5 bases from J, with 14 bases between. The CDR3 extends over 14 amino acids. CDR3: CASSSPRGGTEAFF. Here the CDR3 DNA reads TGTGCCAGCAGTTCCCCCCGAGGGGGAACTGAAGCTTTCTTT.

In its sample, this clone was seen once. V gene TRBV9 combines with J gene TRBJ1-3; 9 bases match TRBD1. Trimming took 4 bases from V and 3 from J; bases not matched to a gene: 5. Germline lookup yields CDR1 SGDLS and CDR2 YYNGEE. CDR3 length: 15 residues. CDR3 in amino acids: CASSLTGGYGNTIYF. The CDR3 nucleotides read TGTGCCAGCAGCTTGACAGGGGGTTATGGAAACACCATATATTTT.